The 10 T cell receptor beta chains presented below share a single source sample, sequenced in a study of T cell changes during pregnancy in multiple sclerosis. Sequencing was performed with immunoSEQ multiplex PCR; in TCRdb, only in-frame clones are kept and a portion is missing. The repertoire has about 75,000 clones, 90% to 95% of them found once; the top ten carry 0.43%. Sequencing was performed on CD4+ T cells from peripheral blood mononuclear cells, taken before pregnancy. These receptors came from a female donor with multiple sclerosis, enrolled in a pregnancy study.

This rearrangement joins TRBV7-9 to TRBJ1-1; D unclear. This CDR3 is built from 14 residues. The ends were cut back, 1 base at V and 7 bases at J, with 13 bases in the middle. Germline CDR1 SEHNR, CDR2 FQNEAQ (reference sequence). This CDR3 reads CASSLGGGLNEAFF. DNA of the CDR3: TGTGCCAGCAGCTTAGGCGGAGGGTTGAATGAAGCTTTCTTT.

This sequence joins TRBV2 and TRBJ1-1; a possible D gene is TRBD1 (5 bases). CDR1 SNHLY and CDR2 FYNNEI come from the germline V gene. The CDR3 spans 11 residues. Trimming shortened V by 6 bases and J by 5 bases, and 7 bases separated the two germline ends. CDR3 loop: CASRGGTEAFF. The CDR3 bases are TGTGCCAGCAGGGGGGGGACTGAAGCTTTCTTT.

V usage is TRBV7-8 and J usage is TRBJ1-2; the D gene is possibly TRBD1 (5 bases). This CDR3 comprises 12 residues. The V end was cut by 4 bases, the J end by 7 bases, with 10 bases between. Germline-derived CDR1 and CDR2 are SGHVS and FQNEAQ. CDR3 in DNA: TGTGCCAGCAGCTACCCAGGGTCTGGCTACACCTTC. It yields the protein CASSYPGSGYTF.

V gene TRBV29-1 combines with J gene TRBJ1-4; tentatively, D is TRBD1 (5 bases). V lost 2 bases and J 8 bases, leaving 9 bases between the germline ends. This CDR3 is 12 amino acids long. CDR1 and CDR2 from the germline V gene are SQVTM and ANQGSEA. CDR3 region: CSVEQGQEKLFF. The DNA of the CDR3 is TGCAGCGTTGAACAGGGCCAAGAAAAACTGTTTTTT. The full variable domain, in which reference TRBV29-1 and TRBJ1-4 provide the parts outside the CDR3, is SAVISQKPSRDICQRGTSLTIQCQVDSQVTMMFWYRQQPGQSLTLIATANQGSEATYESGFVIDKFPISRPNLTFSTLTVSNMSPEDSSIYLCSVEQGQEKLFFGSGTQLSVL.

This rearrangement joins TRBV7-2 to TRBJ1-2; a possible D gene is TRBD1 (5 bases). V was trimmed by 5 bases and J by 4 bases, leaving 11 bases between them. The CDR3 length is 13 residues. The germline V gene encodes CDR1 SGHTA and CDR2 FQGNSA. The CDR3 nucleotides are TGTGCCAGCAGCCCCCCAGGGTCCTATGGCTACACCTTC. Its protein is CASSPPGSYGYTF. The full variable domain, its missing parts supplied by reference TRBV7-2 and TRBJ1-2, is GAGVSQSPSNKVTEKGKDVELRCDPISGHTALYWYRQSLGQGLEFLIYFQGNSAPDKSGLPSDRFSAERTGGSVSTLTIQRTQQEDSAVYLCASSPPGSYGYTFGSGTRLTVV.

This clone was detected once. V usage is TRBV7-3 and J usage is TRBJ2-1; D uncertain. Trimming took 4 bases from V and 3 from J, leaving 7 bases between them. Germline values: CDR1 SGHTA, CDR2 FQGTGA. The CDR3 contains 13 residues. The CDR3 nucleotides read TGTGCCAGCAGCTCCCGTATCTACAATGAGCAGTTCTTC. Its translation is CASSSRIYNEQFF.

This clone appeared a single time. The chain carries TRBV14 and TRBJ1-6; no clear D. The CDR3 contains 15 residues. Trimming left V 1 base short and J 6 bases short, with 10 bases between. CDR1 is SGHDN, CDR2 FVKESK, per germline. The CDR3 DNA reads as TGTGCCAGCAGCCAAGTTCATTTGAGTAATTCACCCCTCCACTTT. Its protein product is CASSQVHLSNSPLHF.

V gene TRBV7-8 combines with J gene TRBJ2-7, with 10 bases identical to TRBD2. The CDR3 contains 15 residues. CDR1 is SGHVS and CDR2 is FQNEAQ in the germline V gene. V shed 0 bases, J shed 3 bases, and the junction held 2 bases outside the gene matches. The chain's CDR3 is CASSLAGLADYEQYF. The CDR3, as DNA: TGTGCCAGCAGCTTAGCCGGACTAGCGGACTACGAGCAGTACTTC.

V gene TRBV7-8 combines with J gene TRBJ1-1; D may be TRBD1 (5 bases). Germline CDR1 is SGHVS and CDR2 is FQNEAQ. Trimming removed 3 bases at V and 1 base at J, with 21 bases between. This CDR3 contains 18 residues. DNA for the CDR3: TGTGCCAGCAGCTTCTCCTCCAGGGCAGGAGTCTCGAACACTGAAGCTTTCTTT. Its protein is CASSFSSRAGVSNTEAFF.

The chain links TRBV7-8 to TRBJ2-1; the match to TRBD2 covers 11 bases. Germline assignment: CDR1 SGHVS and CDR2 FQNEAQ. This CDR3 has 15 residues. The trim removed 5 bases at V and 7 bases at J, leaving 7 bases unmatched. The CDR3 here is CASSVTGTSGNEQFF. The CDR3 DNA is TGTGCCAGCAGCGTAACCGGGACTAGCGGAAATGAGCAGTTCTTC.